One and the same sample provided the 23 T cell receptor beta chains below, sequenced in a study of blood T cell repertoires in COVID-19. Repertoires were generated with immunoSEQ multiplex PCR, while TCRdb's copy carries only in-frame clones and drops some. Of around 300,000 clones in the sample, 88% were seen once. Sequenced: peripheral blood. Receptors originate from a woman in her forties or fifties with active or convalescent COVID-19.

This chain links TRBV19 with TRBJ2-7; 9 positions agree with TRBD2. The junction had 11 bases not matched to a gene; V was cut back by 6 bases and J by 2 bases. This CDR3 has 16 amino acids. Germline V gene sequence: CDR1 LNHDA, CDR2 SQIVND (reference sequence). DNA of the CDR3: TGTGCCAGTAGCCTGACTAGCGGAGTAGTGCCCTACGAGCAGTACTTC. The encoded protein is CASSLTSGVVPYEQYF. Combining the CDR3 with reference TRBV19 and TRBJ2-7 gives the whole variable domain DGGITQSPKYLFRKEGQNVTLSCEQNLNHDAMYWYRQDPGQGLRLIYYSQIVNDFQKGDIAEGYSVSREKKESFPLTVTSAQKNPTAFYLCASSLTSGVVPYEQYFGPGTRLTVT.

This CDR3 is CASSLDGQNTEAFF. The DNA for the CDR3 is TGTGCCAGCAGCCTAGATGGACAGAACACTGAAGCTTTCTTT. J is TRBJ1-1 and V is TRBV7-6; the D gene is possibly TRBD1 (5 bases). Trimming removed 5 bases at V and 1 base at J, with 11 bases between. CDR1 and CDR2 (germline): SGHVS, FNYEAQ. CDR3 length: 14 amino acids.

This chain joins TRBV2 and TRBJ1-1; TRBD1 matches 8 bases. Per germline, CDR1 SNHLY and CDR2 FYNNEI. The CDR3 spans 14 residues. J lost 4 bases, V lost 6 bases, and 7 bases had no gene match. The CDR3: CASRERQGTTEAFF. The CDR3 region has the DNA TGTGCCAGCAGGGAGAGACAGGGGACCACTGAAGCTTTCTTT. Full variable domain (remainder filled in from reference TRBV2 and TRBJ1-1): EPEVTQTPSHQVTQMGQEVILRCVPISNHLYFYWYRQILGQKVEFLVSFYNNEISEKSEIFDDQFSVERPDGSNFTLKIRSTKLEDSAMYFCASRERQGTTEAFFGQGTRLTVV.

The genes are TRBV30 and TRBJ2-2; TRBD2 aligns across 12 bases. Germline CDR1 GTSNPN, CDR2 SVGIG (reference sequence). Trimming at V came to 5 bases and at J to 5 bases, leaving 9 bases not matched to a gene. This CDR3 spans 16 amino acids. CDR3 sequence: CAWRGYGLAGTGELFF. The CDR3 DNA reads as TGTGCCTGGCGGGGATATGGACTAGCGGGAACCGGGGAGCTGTTTTTT.

The chain combines TRBV10-1 with TRBJ2-5; 8 bases fit TRBD2. The ends lost 4 bases at V and 5 bases at J; junction bases unmatched: 21. The CDR3 spans 19 residues. Germline assignment: CDR1 WNHNN and CDR2 SYGVQD (reference sequence). Here the CDR3 reads CASSGQRGFVPRVFETQYF. CDR3 DNA: TGCGCCAGCAGTGGGCAGCGGGGGTTCGTCCCCCGCGTTTTCGAGACCCAGTACTTC.

V gene TRBV9 combines with J gene TRBJ2-4; TRBD2 aligns across 9 bases. The CDR3 extends over 15 amino acids. Per the germline V gene, CDR1 is SGDLS and CDR2 is YYNGEE. After removal of 0 bases from V and 8 bases from J, the junction contained 6 bases not matched to a gene. The CDR3 DNA sequence: TGTGCCAGCAGCGTAGATAGCGGGAGATCGGACATTCAGTACTTC. It translates to CASSVDSGRSDIQYF.

This clone appeared once. The chain is built from TRBV10-3 and TRBJ1-5; 10 nucleotides agree with TRBD1. The CDR3 has 12 amino acids. The germline V gene has CDR1 ENHRY and CDR2 SYGVKD. The junction had 2 bases not matched to a gene; V was cut back by 8 bases and J by 7 bases. The CDR3 loop reads CAIGQGEQPQHF. In DNA form, the CDR3 reads TGTGCCATCGGACAGGGGGAGCAGCCCCAGCATTTT.

The chain joins TRBV6-2 or TRBV6-3 to TRBJ1-5, with a weak D call TRBD1 (6 bases). Trimming shortened V by 2 bases and J by 2 bases, and 10 bases separated the two germline ends. The CDR3 covers 15 residues. From germline, CDR1 is MNHEY and CDR2 SVGEGT. CDR3 sequence (DNA): TGTGCCAGCAGTTACCTGGCAGGGGGCAATCAGCCCCAGCATTTT. It encodes CASSYLAGGNQPQHF.

The chain recombines TRBV6-2 or TRBV6-3 with TRBJ1-1, with no clear D. The CDR3 has 15 amino acids. The V and J ends lost 2 bases and 2 bases respectively, with 12 bases between them. From germline, CDR1 is MNHEY and CDR2 SVGEGT. This CDR3 reads CASSYPRLQNTEAFF. CDR3 nucleotide sequence: TGTGCCAGCAGTTACCCTCGACTGCAAAACACTGAAGCTTTCTTT.

The gene calls are TRBV7-6 and TRBJ2-7, with D hard to call. CDR1 SGHVS and CDR2 FNYEAQ come from the germline V gene. V was pared by 1 base and J by 0 bases, with 13 bases between. This CDR3 is built from 16 residues. The CDR3 loop reads CASSLGPRIFSYEQYF. The CDR3 DNA reads as TGTGCCAGCAGCTTAGGCCCCAGGATATTCTCCTACGAGCAGTACTTC.

This sequence joins TRBV19 and TRBJ1-1; D may be TRBD1 (6 bases). Germline values: CDR1 LNHDA, CDR2 SQIVND (reference sequence). V shed 4 bases and J shed 1 base, with 13 bases lying between them. The CDR3 contains 15 residues. CDR3 nucleotide sequence: TGTGCCAGTAGTACAGCGGGACACCGGAACACTGAAGCTTTCTTT. This sequence encodes CASSTAGHRNTEAFF.

The chain employs TRBV7-9 and TRBJ1-4, with TRBD1 matching 7 bases. CDR3 size: 14 residues. The germline CDR1 and CDR2 sequences are SEHNR and FQNEAQ (reference sequence). J gave up 6 bases and V 5 bases, and 6 bases lay outside the gene matches. CDR3 sequence (DNA): TGTGCCAGCAGCCCAGGGACAGATCATGAAAAACTGTTTTTT. Protein product: CASSPGTDHEKLFF.

This chain uses TRBV4-1 with TRBJ2-5, with 12 bases matching TRBD2. This CDR3 spans 16 amino acids. V was pared by 4 bases and J by 1 base, with 4 bases of the junction left unmatched. Germline lookup yields CDR1 MGHRA and CDR2 YSYEKL. CDR3: CASSRGLAGSQETQYF. DNA of the CDR3: TGCGCCAGCAGCCGCGGACTAGCGGGGTCCCAAGAGACCCAGTACTTC.

This sequence joins TRBV7-9 and TRBJ1-1; D gene ambiguous. Germline loops: CDR1 SEHNR, CDR2 FQNEAQ (reference sequence). Trimming took off 3 bases at V and 3 bases at J, with 8 bases between the two ends. This CDR3 has 13 amino acids. The CDR3 loop is CASSFVGDTEAFF. The CDR3 DNA follows: TGTGCCAGCAGCTTCGTCGGGGACACTGAAGCTTTCTTT.

The chain links TRBV5-1 to TRBJ2-2; TRBD1 agrees at 12 bases. Germline CDR1 is SGHRS and CDR2 is YFSETQ. This CDR3 has 16 amino acids. Trimming took 4 bases from V and 6 from J; bases not matched to a gene: 7. CDR3 bases: TGCGCCAGCAGCCCCCGGGACAGGGGGCCGGCCGGGGAGCTGTTTTTT. This gives the protein CASSPRDRGPAGELFF.

The CDR3 is CASSTRDMSYNEQFF. The CDR3 DNA follows: TGTGCCAGCAGCACCCGGGACATGTCCTACAATGAGCAGTTCTTC. This sequence joins TRBV21-1 and TRBJ2-1; the table's D call, TRBD1, was not checked against the DNA. TRBV21-1 is assigned pseudogene status. This CDR3 region has 15 residues.

This clone was seen only a few times. The CDR3 region is CASSQVSGENGELFF. The CDR3 DNA reads as TGTGCCAGCAGCCAAGTCAGCGGGGAAAACGGGGAGCTGTTTTTT. The V gene is TRBV3-1 (or the pseudogene TRBV3-2), the J gene TRBJ2-2; 7 bases are a match to TRBD2. The CDR3 has 15 amino acids. After removal of 1 base from V and 7 bases from J, the junction contained 6 bases not matched to a gene. Germline V gene sequence: CDR1 LGHDT, CDR2 YNNKEL (reference sequence).

This chain links TRBV28 with TRBJ2-7; possible D gene TRBD2, 5 bases. The CDR3 consists of 15 residues. V lost 6 bases to trimming and J lost 2 bases, with 17 bases between them. Germline CDR1 reads MDHEN; CDR2 reads SYDVKM. The CDR3 coding sequence is TGTGCCAGCAGCCCTCGTGGGGAGAGGGCCTACGAGCAGTACTTC. Translated, it gives CASSPRGERAYEQYF.

CDR3 DNA: TGTGCCAGCAGCTGGGACAGGACCTACGAGCAGTACTTC. The encoded protein is CASSWDRTYEQYF. V gene TRBV5-4 combines with J gene TRBJ2-7, with 8 bases aligning to TRBD1. CDR1 is SGHNT, CDR2 YYREEE, per germline (reference sequence). This CDR3 comprises 13 residues. Germline trimming cut 3 bases from V and 2 bases from J; bases unmatched to any gene: 1.

The V gene is TRBV29-1, the J gene TRBJ1-2, with no clear D. Germline-derived CDR1 and CDR2 are SQVTM and ANQGSEA. The CDR3 has 12 residues. The V end lost 1 base, the J end lost 4 bases, and 7 bases lay between the germline ends. CDR3 DNA sequence: TGCAGCGTTGAAGGGGCGGGCTATGGCTACACCTTC. Encoded protein: CSVEGAGYGYTF.

The chain uses TRBV12-3 or TRBV12-4 and TRBJ1-5, with unresolved D. V was trimmed by 6 bases and J by 1 base, leaving 7 bases between them. The CDR3 contains 13 residues. CDR3 loop: CASSSASNQPQHF. The CDR3 region has the DNA TGTGCCAGCAGCTCAGCGAGCAATCAGCCCCAGCATTTT.

The genes are TRBV10-3 and TRBJ2-7; D might be TRBD2 (5 bases). CDR3 length: 13 amino acids. Per the germline V gene, CDR1 is ENHRY and CDR2 is SYGVKD. Trimming cost V 7 bases and J 5 bases, with 15 bases left between them. This chain's CDR3 is CAIMDGVGNEQYF. In DNA form, the CDR3 reads TGTGCCATCATGGACGGGGTCGGTAACGAGCAGTACTTC.

V usage is TRBV28 and J usage is TRBJ1-2; D unclear. Germline CDR1 is MDHEN and CDR2 is SYDVKM. The V gene lost 3 bases and the J gene lost 8 bases, with 10 bases spanning the gap. The CDR3 is 12 amino acids. The CDR3 coding sequence is TGTGCCAGCAGTTTCCCCGCTAAGGGCTACACCTTC. Its translation is CASSFPAKGYTF.